The entry below describes one TCR beta chain. This sample stems from a study of blood T cell repertoires in COVID-19. Overall study: PBMCs, B-cell-depleted T cells, or T cells provided the cDNA or gDNA that made up the material.

Repertoires were generated with immunoSEQ multiplex PCR, while TCRdb's copy carries only in-frame clones and drops some. This table has around 170,000 clones, around 74% appearing once. This CDR3 comprises 12 residues. V dropped 2 bases and J dropped 5; count of bases not matched to a gene: 0. The germline V gene encodes CDR1 SGHRS and CDR2 YFSETQ. The chain links TRBV5-1 to TRBJ2-5; TRBD1 matches at 7 bases. This clonotype was obtained from a woman older than 75 with acute or convalescent COVID-19. The sequencing input was peripheral blood. CDR3 sequence reads: CASSLQGETQYF. The CDR3 region has the DNA TGCGCCAGCAGCTTACAGGGGGAGACCCAGTACTTC.